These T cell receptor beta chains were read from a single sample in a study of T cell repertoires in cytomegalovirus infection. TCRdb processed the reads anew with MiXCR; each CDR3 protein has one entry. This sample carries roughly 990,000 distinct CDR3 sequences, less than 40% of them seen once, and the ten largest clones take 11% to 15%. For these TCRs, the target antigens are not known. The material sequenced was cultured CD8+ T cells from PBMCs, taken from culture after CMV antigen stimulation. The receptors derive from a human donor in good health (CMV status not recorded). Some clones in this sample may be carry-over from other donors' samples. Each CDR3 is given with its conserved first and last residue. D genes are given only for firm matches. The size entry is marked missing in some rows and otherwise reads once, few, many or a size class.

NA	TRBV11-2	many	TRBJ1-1	TGTGCCAGCACCAAGACCTACCGGGGTCGCGAAGCTTTCTTT	CASTKTYRGREAFF
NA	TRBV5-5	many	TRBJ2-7	TGTGCCAGCAGCGGGGACCGCCTCTCCTACGAGCAGTACTTC	CASSGDRLSYEQYF
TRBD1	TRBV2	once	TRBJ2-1	TGTGCCAGTCTGCCGGGACAGGGGTACAATGAGCAGTTCTTC	CASLPGQGYNEQFF
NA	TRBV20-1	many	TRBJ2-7	TGCAGTGCGCCTTCGCCCAGGGGGGGAGAGCAGTACTTC	CSAPSPRGGEQYF
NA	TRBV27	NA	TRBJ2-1	TGTGCCAGCAGTTTAAATCCTAACTCCTACAATGAGCAGTTCTTC	CASSLNPNSYNEQFF
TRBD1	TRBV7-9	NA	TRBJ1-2	TGTGCCAGTTCACAGGGGGCGGATTTCCGCTATGGCTACACCTTC	CASSQGADFRYGYTF
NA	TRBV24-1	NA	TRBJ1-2	TGTGCCACCAGTGTACGAAGGAGTTACAACTATGGCTACACCTTC	CATSVRRSYNYGYTF
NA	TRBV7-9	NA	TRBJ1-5	TGTGCCAGCAGCTTCTCAGCAAGCAATCAGCCCCAGCATTTT	CASSFSASNQPQHF
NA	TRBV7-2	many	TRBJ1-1	TGTGCCAGCAGCCCCGGGCCACGGACTGAAGCTTTCTTT	CASSPGPRTEAFF
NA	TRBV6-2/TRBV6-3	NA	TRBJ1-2	TGTGCCAGCAGTTACTCCAGGGTCTACACCTTC	CASSYSRVYTF
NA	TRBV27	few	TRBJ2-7	TGTGCCAGCAGGAGAATCAACGCAAATTACGAGCAGTACTTC	CASRRINANYEQYF
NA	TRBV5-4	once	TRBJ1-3	TGTGCCAGCAGCCCCCGAGGGACCCCCTCTGGAAACACCATATATTTT	CASSPRGTPSGNTIYF
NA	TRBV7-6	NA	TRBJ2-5	TGTGCCAGCACCCCCCGGACAGCTCAAGAGACCCAGTACTTC	CASTPRTAQETQYF
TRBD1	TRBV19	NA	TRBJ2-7	TGTGCAAGTGAACAGGGGACCGGCTACGAGCAGTACTTC	CASEQGTGYEQYF
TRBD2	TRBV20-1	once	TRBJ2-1	TGCAGTGCTAGTCGGCGGGGGGGGATATACAATGAGCAGTTCTTC	CSASRRGGIYNEQFF
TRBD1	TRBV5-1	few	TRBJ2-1	TGCGCCAGCAGCCAGACAGGGACGGGTGAGCAGTTCTTC	CASSQTGTGEQFF
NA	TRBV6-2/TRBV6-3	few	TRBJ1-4	TGTGCCAGCCGTGGCCCCTGGGGCGGTAATGAAAAACTGTTTTTT	CASRGPWGGNEKLFF
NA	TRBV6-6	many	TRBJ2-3	TGTGCCAGCAGTTACTCCGGCAGCGGGCTTAGCACAGATACGCAGTATTTT	CASSYSGSGLSTDTQYF
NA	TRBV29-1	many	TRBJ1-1	TGCAGCGTTGAAGTGGGACATAATGAAGCTTTCTTT	CSVEVGHNEAFF
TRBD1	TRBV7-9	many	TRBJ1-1	TGTGCCAGCAGCCCGGGAGGTGCAGGGGGCTATGAAGCTTTCTTT	CASSPGGAGGYEAFF
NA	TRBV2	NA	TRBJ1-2	TGTGCCAGCATACCCCCTCAGATCCTGGGTGGCTATGGCTACACCTTC	CASIPPQILGGYGYTF
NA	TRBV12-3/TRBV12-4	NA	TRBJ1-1	TGTGCCAGCAGTATCCTTGGGGAAACTTTCTTT	CASSILGETFF
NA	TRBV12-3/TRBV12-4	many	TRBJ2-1	TGTGCCAGCAGTTCCCCAGGGGTTTCCTACAATGAGCAGTTCTTC	CASSSPGVSYNEQFF
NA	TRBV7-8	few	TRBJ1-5	TGTGCCAGCAGCGCCGGACCGCCCCTGGGCAGGGGCAATCAGCCCCAGCATTTT	CASSAGPPLGRGNQPQHF
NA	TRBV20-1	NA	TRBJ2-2	TGCAGTGCTAGGCTAGTGGGGGGGCACACCGGGGAGCTGTTTTTT	CSARLVGGHTGELFF